This T cell receptor (beta chain) was sequenced for a study of tumor-infiltrating lymphocytes in primary liver carcinoma. The study, taken as a whole, reports: For tumor-adjacent and tumor-blood pairs, overlap was less than that seen for tumor region pairs.

CDR1 and CDR2 (germline): MNHNS, SASEGT. The CDR3 extends over 18 amino acids. The investigators made TCR beta cDNA from 400 to 500 ng total RNA, using a constant-region primer. Libraries for TCR beta were built through three nested multiplex PCR rounds, which together made up a slightly modified ARM-PCR procedure. Both of the initial two PCR rounds ran for approximately 11 cycles and employed TRBV1-TRBV30 forward primers alongside a C-beta reverse primer. One entry per CDR3 protein, called by TCRdb with MiXCR from the multiplex PCR reads. This sample has some 20,000 distinct CDR3 sequences, with almost 80% found just once. Co-extraction of RNA and DNA was performed on about 18-30 mg of unsorted bulk tissue. Every tumor sample had over 80% viable tumor cells. With respect to this clonotype: What it binds is unknown. Mismatch with germline at one junction end may stem from a read error.

The TCR comes from a woman younger than 45 with primary liver carcinoma and hepatitis B virus infection. Material for sequencing was liver tumor tissue from sampling region 4. Subset: tumor region T4, right-lateral pole. The V gene is TRBV6-1, the J gene TRBJ1-2; D remains unclear. CDR3 loop: CASGERFMVLRANYGYTF. The CDR3 region has the DNA TGTGCCAGCGGTGAACGGTTCATGGTCCTTAGAGCTAACTATGGCTACACCTTC.